This T cell receptor beta chain emerged from a study of CD8 T cells in Susac syndrome. Looking at the study overall: Sequencing included Susac syndrome patients, more than five of them with active disease and about eight in remission.

Sequencing of TCR beta, carried out with a high-throughput approach, was applied to CD8+ and CD4+ T cells from the blood. The CDR3 length is 13 residues. V was cut by 6 bases and J by 7 bases, with 10 bases left in between. Germline V gene data show CDR1 as MNHEY and CDR2 as SVGAGI. Random hexamers primed reverse transcription of about 0.45 to 1 ug RNA. TCRdb re-called the immunoSEQ multiplex PCR reads with MiXCR, one entry per CDR3 protein. This sample has around 200,000 distinct CDR3 sequences, with approximately 94% found just once. The rearrangement links TRBV6-5 to TRBJ1-6; no definite D call. The sequenced material came from CD4+ T cells from PBMCs. The sequence came from a human donor with Susac syndrome. The CDR3: CASRIDGNSPLHF. DNA of the CDR3: TGTGCCAGCAGGATCGACGGAAATTCACCCCTCCACTTT.